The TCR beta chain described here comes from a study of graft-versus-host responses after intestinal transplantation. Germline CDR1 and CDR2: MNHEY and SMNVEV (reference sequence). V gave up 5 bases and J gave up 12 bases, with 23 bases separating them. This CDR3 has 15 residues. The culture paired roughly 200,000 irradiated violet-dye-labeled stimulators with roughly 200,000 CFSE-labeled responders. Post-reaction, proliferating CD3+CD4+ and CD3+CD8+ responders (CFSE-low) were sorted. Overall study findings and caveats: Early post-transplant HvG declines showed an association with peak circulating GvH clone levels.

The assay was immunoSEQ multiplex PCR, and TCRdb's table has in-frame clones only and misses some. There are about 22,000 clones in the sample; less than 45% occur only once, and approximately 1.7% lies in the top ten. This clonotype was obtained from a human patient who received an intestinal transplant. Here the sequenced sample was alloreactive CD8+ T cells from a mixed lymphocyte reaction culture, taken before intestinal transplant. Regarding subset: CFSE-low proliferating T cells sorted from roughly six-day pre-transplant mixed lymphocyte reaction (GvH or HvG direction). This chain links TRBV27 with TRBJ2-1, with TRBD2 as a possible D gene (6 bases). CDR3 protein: CASSPQEGAPFGQFF. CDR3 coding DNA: TGTGCCAGCAGTCCTCAGGAGGGTGCTCCTTTTGGGCAGTTCTTC.